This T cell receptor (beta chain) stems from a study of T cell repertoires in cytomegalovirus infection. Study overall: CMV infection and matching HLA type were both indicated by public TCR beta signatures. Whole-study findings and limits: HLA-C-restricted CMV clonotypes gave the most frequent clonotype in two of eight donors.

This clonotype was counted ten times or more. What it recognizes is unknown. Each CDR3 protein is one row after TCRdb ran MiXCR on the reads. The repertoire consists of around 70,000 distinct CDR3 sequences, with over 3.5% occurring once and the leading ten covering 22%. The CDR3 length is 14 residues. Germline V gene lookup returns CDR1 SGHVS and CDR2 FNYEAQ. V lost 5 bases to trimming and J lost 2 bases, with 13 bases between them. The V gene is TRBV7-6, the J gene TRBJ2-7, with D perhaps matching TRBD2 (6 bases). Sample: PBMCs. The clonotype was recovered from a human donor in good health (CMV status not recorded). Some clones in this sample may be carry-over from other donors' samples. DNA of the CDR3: TGTGCCAGCAGCCGAGCGGGTCCAGCCTACGAGCAGTACTTC. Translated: CASSRAGPAYEQYF.